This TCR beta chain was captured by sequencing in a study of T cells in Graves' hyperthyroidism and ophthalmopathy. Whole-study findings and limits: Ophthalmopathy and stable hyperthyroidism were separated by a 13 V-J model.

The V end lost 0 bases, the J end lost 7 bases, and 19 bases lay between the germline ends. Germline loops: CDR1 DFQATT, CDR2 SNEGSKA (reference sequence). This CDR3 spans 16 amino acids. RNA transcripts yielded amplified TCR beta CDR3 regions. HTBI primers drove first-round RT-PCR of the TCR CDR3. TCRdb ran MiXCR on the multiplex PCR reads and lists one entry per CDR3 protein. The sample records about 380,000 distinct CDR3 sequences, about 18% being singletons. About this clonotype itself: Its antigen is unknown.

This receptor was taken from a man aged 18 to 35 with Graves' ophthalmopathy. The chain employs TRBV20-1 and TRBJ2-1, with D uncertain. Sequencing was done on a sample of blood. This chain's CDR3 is CSARDPSPGEDNEQFF. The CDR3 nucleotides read TGCAGTGCTAGAGACCCTTCTCCCGGAGAAGATAATGAGCAGTTCTTC.